Shown below are 17 T cell receptor beta chains from a single sample sequenced in a study of T cells in localized non-small cell lung cancer. Method: immunoSEQ multiplex PCR; TCRdb's copy keeps in-frame clones and lacks some. The sample has tens of thousands of clones; roughly nine tenths are singletons. The sequences come from peripheral blood, collected before any cancer treatment. These receptors originate from a man aged 35 to 69 with stage I squamous cell lung carcinoma.

The chain couples TRBV28 to TRBJ2-5; TRBD1 matches at 7 bases. There are 16 residues in the CDR3. Trimming removed 5 bases from V and 1 base from J; junction bases left unmatched: 10. Germline V gene data show CDR1 as MDHEN and CDR2 as SYDVKM. CDR3 coding DNA: TGTGCCAGCAGTCCACGGACAGGAGAAATCCAAGAGACCCAGTACTTC. As protein: CASSPRTGEIQETQYF.

The chain links TRBV9 to TRBJ1-6, with no clear D. Between the trimmed V and J ends, which lost 2 bases and 7 bases, there was a span of 19 bases. The CDR3 contains 17 residues. CDR1 SGDLS and CDR2 YYNGEE come from the germline V gene. The CDR3 nucleotides read TGTGCCAGCAGCGTCTCTTTTTCCGGGCCACCGAATTCACCCCTCCACTTT. Residues: CASSVSFSGPPNSPLHF.

This clone was observed once. This chain connects TRBV11-2 to TRBJ2-1, with a weak D call TRBD2 (6 bases). Germline values: CDR1 SGHAT, CDR2 FQNNGV. Deletions cut 4 bases from V and 5 bases from J, with 15 bases between. This CDR3 has 15 residues. CDR3 sequence (DNA): TGTGCCAGCAGCTCCTTGGGAGGCAAAAACAATGAGCAGTTCTTC. As protein: CASSSLGGKNNEQFF.

CDR3 sequence: CASSSSGTGTYEQYF. CDR3 nucleotides: TGTGCCAGCTCATCATCCGGGACAGGAACCTACGAGCAGTACTTC. The chain recombines TRBV18 with TRBJ2-7, with 8 positions matching TRBD1. There are 15 residues in the CDR3. The V and J ends lost 5 bases and 2 bases, in that order; junction bases with no gene match: 8. Per germline, CDR1 KGHSH and CDR2 LQKENI.

V and J are TRBV27 and TRBJ1-4; 7 bases fit TRBD1. CDR3 length equals 16 residues. Germline V lookup: CDR1 MNHEY, CDR2 SMNVEV (reference sequence). V dropped 5 bases and J dropped 5; count of bases not matched to a gene: 11. CDR3 loop: CASSRQGMIRNEKLFF. As DNA, the CDR3 is TGTGCCAGCAGTAGACAGGGAATGATCCGAAATGAAAAACTGTTTTTT.

The gene calls are TRBV7-6 and TRBJ2-3; TRBD1 is a possible D gene (5 bases). V was pared by 5 bases and J by 2 bases, with 11 bases between. CDR1 is SGHVS and CDR2 is FNYEAQ in the germline V gene. This CDR3 spans 14 amino acids. In DNA form, the CDR3 reads TGTGCCAGCAGCCCCCCAGGGTTCACAGATACGCAGTATTTT. This translates into CASSPPGFTDTQYF. Full variable domain (missing parts from reference TRBV7-6 and TRBJ2-3): GAGVSQSPRYKVTKRGQDVALRCDPISGHVSLYWYRQALGQGPEFLTYFNYEAQQDKSGLPNDRFSAERPEGSISTLTIQRTEQRDSAMYRCASSPPGFTDTQYFGPGTRLTVL.

The chain is built from TRBV7-2 and TRBJ2-1; no definite D call. With 5 bases removed from V and 0 bases from J, the gap between germline ends came to 5 bases. This CDR3 region has 13 residues. The germline CDR1 and CDR2 sequences are SGHTA and FQGNSA. CDR3 DNA: TGTGCCAGCAGCCCGAGCTCCTACAATGAGCAGTTCTTC. Translation: CASSPSSYNEQFF.

The CDR3: CASSLGVPDTEAFF. DNA for the CDR3: TGTGCCAGCTCACTGGGGGTGCCAGACACTGAAGCTTTCTTT. The V call is TRBV18, the J call TRBJ1-1, with D tentatively TRBD1 (5 bases). V shed 4 bases and J shed 3 bases, with 12 bases lying between them. The CDR3 runs to 14 residues. Germline lookup yields CDR1 KGHSH and CDR2 LQKENI.

V usage is TRBV5-1 and J usage is TRBJ2-3, with 7 positions matching TRBD1. The V and J ends lost 0 bases and 2 bases, in that order; junction bases with no gene match: 15. The CDR3 spans 19 residues. The germline V gene has CDR1 SGHRS and CDR2 YFSETQ. The CDR3, as DNA: TGCGCCAGCAGCTTGGGGCGGACAGGCCTGCGTTTTGTCACAGATACGCAGTATTTT. Protein: CASSLGRTGLRFVTDTQYF.

The genes are TRBV28 and TRBJ1-4, with D possibly matching TRBD1 (6 bases). CDR1 is MDHEN, CDR2 SYDVKM, per germline. This CDR3 is 14 amino acids long. Trimming left V 3 bases short and J 9 bases short, with 14 bases between. The CDR3 spells CASSFVAGVKKLFF. The CDR3 DNA follows: TGTGCCAGCAGTTTTGTGGCAGGGGTTAAAAAACTGTTTTTT.

J is TRBJ2-7 and V is TRBV29-1, with no clear D. V lost 3 bases, J lost 0 bases, and 9 bases lay in between. The CDR3 is made up of 13 amino acids. Germline assignment: CDR1 SQVTM and CDR2 ANQGSEA. The CDR3 sequence is CSVELGNSYEQYF. The CDR3 DNA sequence: TGCAGCGTTGAGCTGGGAAACTCCTACGAGCAGTACTTC.

This rearrangement joins TRBV12-5 to TRBJ2-3; a possible D gene is TRBD1 (5 bases). Germline values: CDR1 LGHNT, CDR2 FRNRAP. Trimming took off 7 bases at V and 3 bases at J, with 17 bases between the two ends. The CDR3 contains 15 residues. This CDR3 is CASATGQGGTDTQYF. DNA for the CDR3: TGTGCTAGTGCCACCGGGCAGGGTGGGACAGATACGCAGTATTTT.

The CDR3 here is CASSPGGGLYEQYF. For the CDR3, the DNA is TGCGCCAGCAGTCCCGGTGGAGGGCTCTACGAGCAGTACTTC. The V call is TRBV5-1, the J call TRBJ2-7; D perhaps matches TRBD2 (6 bases). In germline, CDR1 is SGHRS, CDR2 YFSETQ. This CDR3 is 14 amino acids long. V dropped 5 bases and J dropped 3 bases, with 15 bases sitting between them.

The chain couples TRBV2 to TRBJ2-3; 7 bases line up with TRBD1. This CDR3 comprises 13 residues. Germline V CDR1 and CDR2: SNHLY, FYNNEI. V dropped 7 bases and J dropped 4; count of bases not matched to a gene: 5. The CDR3 reads CASKRQGADTQYF. The CDR3 bases are TGTGCCAGCAAGAGACAGGGAGCAGATACGCAGTATTTT. Full variable domain (outside the CDR3, taken from reference TRBV2 and TRBJ2-3): EPEVTQTPSHQVTQMGQEVILRCVPISNHLYFYWYRQILGQKVEFLVSFYNNEISEKSEIFDDQFSVERPDGSNFTLKIRSTKLEDSAMYFCASKRQGADTQYFGPGTRLTVL.

J is TRBJ2-1 and V is TRBV5-1; weak D call: TRBD2 (5 bases). The CDR3 loop spans 14 amino acids. CDR1 SGHRS and CDR2 YFSETQ come from the germline V gene. V gave up 0 bases and J gave up 4 bases, with 8 bases separating them. The CDR3 nucleotides read TGCGCCAGCAGCTTGGGAGGAGGATACAATGAGCAGTTCTTC. Protein: CASSLGGGYNEQFF.

J is TRBJ1-2 and V is TRBV28, with 7 positions matching TRBD1. The V gene's germline CDR1 is MDHEN and CDR2 SYDVKM. This CDR3 is built from 13 residues. The V and J ends lost 3 bases and 4 bases, in that order; junction bases with no gene match: 2. The CDR3 DNA reads as TGTGCCAGCAGTTTCGACAGGGCCTATGGCTACACCTTC. It translates to CASSFDRAYGYTF.

This chain links TRBV29-1 with TRBJ2-3; D perhaps matches TRBD1 (5 bases). The V end lost 5 bases, the J end lost 3 bases, and 18 bases lay between the germline ends. The germline gives CDR1 SQVTM, CDR2 ANQGSEA. The CDR3 has 15 residues. The CDR3 region is CSVQRWGANTDTQYF. In DNA form, the CDR3 reads TGCAGCGTTCAAAGGTGGGGCGCCAATACAGATACGCAGTATTTT.